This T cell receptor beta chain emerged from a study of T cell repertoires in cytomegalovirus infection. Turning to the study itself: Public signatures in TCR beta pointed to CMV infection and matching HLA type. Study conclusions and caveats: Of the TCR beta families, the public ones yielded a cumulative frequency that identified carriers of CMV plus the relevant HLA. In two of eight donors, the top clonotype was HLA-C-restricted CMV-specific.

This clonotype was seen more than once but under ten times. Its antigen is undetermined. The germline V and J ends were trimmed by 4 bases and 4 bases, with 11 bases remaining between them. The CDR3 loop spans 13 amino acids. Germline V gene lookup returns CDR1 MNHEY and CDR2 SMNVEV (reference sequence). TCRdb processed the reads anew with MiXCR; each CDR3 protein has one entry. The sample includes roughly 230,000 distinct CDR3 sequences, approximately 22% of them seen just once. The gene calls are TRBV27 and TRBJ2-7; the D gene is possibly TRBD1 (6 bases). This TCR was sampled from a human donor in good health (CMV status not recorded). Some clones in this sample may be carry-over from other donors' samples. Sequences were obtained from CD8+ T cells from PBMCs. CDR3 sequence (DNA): TGTGCCAGCAGTTGGACAGAATCATACGAGCAGTACTTC. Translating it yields CASSWTESYEQYF.